The 14 T cell receptor beta chains reported below all come from one sample, sequenced in a study of blood T cell repertoires in COVID-19. This table comes from immunoSEQ multiplex PCR, and its TCRdb copy is limited to in-frame clones, with some not included. The table lists 180,000 or so clones, about 88% of them singletons, with almost 5% in the top ten. The material sequenced was peripheral blood. These receptor sequences come from a woman aged 80 or over with acute or convalescent COVID-19.

This clone came up once. The V and J genes are TRBV28 and TRBJ1-2, with D possibly TRBD1 on 5 matching bases. The V end lost 6 bases, the J end lost 3 bases, and 14 bases lay between the germline ends. CDR1 and CDR2 (germline): MDHEN, SYDVKM. The CDR3 totals 14 residues. Written as DNA, the CDR3 is TGTGCCAGCAGCCGGGGGGGTCGGGACTATGGCTACACCTTC. It specifies CASSRGGRDYGYTF.

V usage is TRBV6-2 or TRBV6-3 and J usage is TRBJ1-5; 7 bases map to TRBD1. Germline V gene data show CDR1 as MNHEY and CDR2 as SVGEGT. J was trimmed by 0 bases and V by 0 bases; bases with no gene match: 5. This CDR3 comprises 17 residues. The CDR3 protein is CASSYSTDRPSNQPQHF. The CDR3 nucleotides read TGTGCCAGCAGTTACTCCACGGACAGGCCTAGCAATCAGCCCCAGCATTTT.

The V call is TRBV28, the J call TRBJ2-1, with TRBD1 matching over 11 bases. The ends lost 9 bases at V and 0 bases at J; junction bases unmatched: 10. Germline V gene lookup returns CDR1 MDHEN and CDR2 SYDVKM. The CDR3 is 17 residues long. The CDR3 loop is CASRTGGKPSSYNEQFF. Here the CDR3 DNA reads TGTGCCAGTCGGACAGGGGGCAAACCGAGCTCCTACAATGAGCAGTTCTTC.

This clone was found once. The chain carries TRBV11-2 and TRBJ2-7, with D possibly being TRBD2 (6 bases). With 5 bases removed from V and 0 bases from J, the gap between germline ends came to 17 bases. From germline, CDR1 is SGHAT and CDR2 FQNNGV. This CDR3 spans 16 amino acids. The CDR3 DNA follows: TGTGCCAGCAGCGCTAGCGCCGGGGGTAGCTCCTACGAGCAGTACTTC. Protein: CASSASAGGSSYEQYF.

The genes are TRBV29-1 and TRBJ2-1, with unresolved D. This CDR3 spans 15 amino acids. The V and J ends lost 7 bases and 9 bases respectively, with 25 bases between them. Germline V gene data show CDR1 as SQVTM and CDR2 as ANQGSEA. CDR3 residues: CSALSFLTVAGEQFF. CDR3 nucleotides: TGCAGCGCCCTTAGCTTCCTAACCGTTGCCGGTGAGCAGTTCTTC.

This clone was counted a single time. The CDR3 sequence: CASELSGVTNEKLFF. CDR3 sequence (DNA): TGTGCCAGCGAATTATCAGGGGTAACTAATGAAAAACTGTTTTTT. The chain combines TRBV25-1 with TRBJ1-4; D is perhaps TRBD1 (6 bases). CDR3 length equals 15 residues. The germline gives CDR1 MGHDK, CDR2 SYGVNS. V lost 8 bases, J lost 1 base, and 14 bases lay in between.

The V and J genes are TRBV6-2 or TRBV6-3 and TRBJ1-2; 8 bases are a match to TRBD1. Losses at the gene ends were 2 bases for V and 11 bases for J; bases not matched to a gene: 7. This CDR3 is built from 13 residues. CDR1 is MNHEY, CDR2 SVGEGT, per germline. The CDR3 DNA sequence: TGTGCCAGCAGTTACGCAGGGGGCAACGGATACACCTTC. Translated: CASSYAGGNGYTF.

About this clone itself: One end of the junction varies from germline; a read error may be responsible. The chain joins TRBV7-7 to TRBJ1-5, with 8 bases identical to TRBD1. The germline V gene has CDR1 SSHAT and CDR2 FNYEAQ (reference sequence). The CDR3 is made up of 13 amino acids. CDR3 DNA sequence: TGTGCTAGCAGCGGACAGGGAGATCAGCCCCAGCATTTT. It codes for CASSGQGDQPQHF.

V usage is TRBV9 and J usage is TRBJ2-2, with D possibly matching TRBD1 (6 bases). Germline CDR1 is SGDLS and CDR2 is YYNGEE. The V end was cut by 4 bases, the J end by 0 bases, with 13 bases between. The length of the CDR3 is 16 residues. In DNA form, the CDR3 reads TGTGCCAGCAGCCGGCGAGGGACAACGAACACCGGGGAGCTGTTTTTT. Protein: CASSRRGTTNTGELFF.

The V call is TRBV5-1, the J call TRBJ2-1, with TRBD1 identical over 7 bases. Germline lookup yields CDR1 SGHRS and CDR2 YFSETQ. V dropped 4 bases and J dropped 7; count of bases not matched to a gene: 11. This CDR3 spans 15 amino acids. The DNA of the CDR3 is TGCGCCAGCAGCGGAGGACAGGTTCCCGTTAATGAGCAGTTCTTC. It codes for CASSGGQVPVNEQFF.

This clone showed up just a few times. This chain joins TRBV7-9 and TRBJ1-2; no clear D. This CDR3 is 12 amino acids long. The V and J ends lost 5 bases and 6 bases respectively, with 10 bases between them. CDR1 SEHNR and CDR2 FQNEAQ come from the germline V gene (reference sequence). CDR3 bases: TGTGCCAGCAGCCCGGGTCGGAATGGCTACACCTTC. Translating gives CASSPGRNGYTF.

The chain employs TRBV27 and TRBJ2-3; TRBD1 matches at 9 bases. V was pared by 2 bases and J by 0 bases, with 9 bases of the junction left unmatched. The germline gives CDR1 MNHEY, CDR2 SMNVEV (reference sequence). The CDR3 covers 18 residues. The CDR3 sequence is CASSLIPGQGQSTDTQYF. CDR3 bases: TGTGCCAGCAGTTTAATCCCGGGACAGGGTCAAAGCACAGATACGCAGTATTTT.

The V call is TRBV7-2, the J call TRBJ2-3, with unresolved D. The V gene lost 2 bases and the J gene lost 6 bases, with 18 bases spanning the gap. The CDR3 contains 16 residues. The germline V gene has CDR1 SGHTA and CDR2 FQGNSA. The CDR3 bases are TGTGCCAGCAGCTTATCGTCCAGTAAAATTTTGGATACGCAGTATTTT. Protein: CASSLSSSKILDTQYF. Full variable domain (rest looked up from reference TRBV7-2 and TRBJ2-3): GAGVSQSPSNKVTEKGKDVELRCDPISGHTALYWYRQSLGQGLEFLIYFQGNSAPDKSGLPSDRFSAERTGGSVSTLTIQRTQQEDSAVYLCASSLSSSKILDTQYFGPGTRLTVL.

CDR3 sequence (DNA): TGTGCCAGTAGTTCAGAAGACAGGTTAGGCAATGAGCAGTTCTTC. Amino acid sequence: CASSSEDRLGNEQFF. The rearrangement uses TRBV19 and TRBJ2-1, with a tentative D call TRBD1 (6 bases). Germline CDR1 is LNHDA and CDR2 is SQIVND (reference sequence). This CDR3 spans 15 amino acids. The V end lost 5 bases, the J end lost 6 bases, and 17 bases lay between the germline ends.